This T cell receptor beta chain comes out of a study of Ad26.COV2.S vaccination and SARS-CoV-2 variants. TCRdb's copy holds only in-frame clones and misses some; the assay was immunoSEQ multiplex PCR. The table lists 180,000 or so clones, approximately 88% of them singletons. The ends lost 0 bases at V and 1 base at J; junction bases unmatched: 5. Germline assignment: CDR1 SGDLS and CDR2 YYNGEE. This CDR3 contains 16 residues. The chain employs TRBV9 and TRBJ1-1; 8 bases are a match to TRBD1. The specimen comprised peripheral blood, sampled after recovery from COVID-19. This TCR was recovered from a human donor who had recovered from COVID-19. The CDR3 loop reads CASSVGTGGSNTEAFF. CDR3 coding DNA: TGTGCCAGCAGCGTAGGTACAGGGGGATCGAACACTGAAGCTTTCTTT.